This T cell receptor (beta chain) came from a study of tumor and adjacent non-tumor tissue in lung cancer (dated by TCRdb to between 2018 and 2020). For the study in its entirety: By cancer type, the cohort comprised eleven to twelve adenocarcinoma patients, a couple of squamous cell carcinoma patients and 1 small cell lung cancer patient. The study compared bulk TCRbeta repertoires between lung tumor tissue and matched distant non-tumor lung tissue from over twelve lung cancer patients. For each patient, one tumor sample and one normal lung sample were taken, giving approximately 33 paired specimens that underwent TCRbeta CDR3 sequencing. Sequencing produced around 130,000,000 productive TCRbeta reads in total, an average of about 4.2 million reads per sample. Among the approximately 15 patients, ages ranged from roughly 31 to 76 years, some ten were men and 5 were women, and disease was TNM stage I to III.

Study-wide conclusions, independent of this receptor: TCR diversity was significantly higher in younger patients, and greater tumor TCR diversity was associated with shorter overall survival and shorter disease-free survival. The cohort had only about 14 patients, and the authors noted that larger samples and more detailed clinical data are needed. Neither the sequencing platform nor unique molecular identifiers are mentioned in the methods. The top 100 clones made up a significantly larger cumulative share of the repertoire in normal lung than in tumor tissue. Peripheral blood was not sequenced, so blood TCRbeta repertoires were not examined in the lung cancer patients of the study. Significantly higher TCR diversity (inverse Simpson) was observed in tumor tissue than in normal lung tissue (approximately 400 vs 170, P = 0.0075, Mann-Whitney U test).

Libraries were built with multiplex PCR. These reads were obtained on an Illumina HiSeq 2500. Following protocols modified from ARM-PCR, the researchers constructed TCRbeta libraries through three rounds of nested PCR with primers (Table S4). Before sequencing, PCR products of 200-500 bp were cut from the gel and purified using the QIAquick gel extraction kit. As for how the authors treated the data: Reads were cleaned using Trimmomatic, were merged into complete CDR3 sequences using FLASH, and were assigned to V(D)J germline segments using MiTCR. VDJtools was used to compute clonal diversity as the inverse Simpson's index. A read counted as productive if the sequence was in-frame and lacked a premature stop codon. TCRdb itself trimmed the public reads at Q25 with fastp, ran MiXCR and retained productive beta chains. Rows merge per CDR3 protein into single entries with the most common DNA and genes. TCRdb assigned the V and J calls; the authors' analysis was not used. The sample table shows roughly 70,000 distinct CDR3 sequences, and 60% to 75% are seen once. The leading ten clones occupy approximately 30% of the sample.

RNA was isolated from bulk, unsorted tissue, and RNA quality was assessed with a NanoDrop ND-1000 and an Agilent 2100. The donors were newly diagnosed lung cancer patients admitted for thoracic surgery in China from August to November 2014 who had not received prior chemotherapy. Patients who had received previous radiotherapy or chemotherapy, or who had another concurrent cancer, were excluded from the study. Pieces of surgical tissue measuring about 1-2 cm3 were kept in RNAlater solution and stored at -80 degrees C until use. The sample holds many counts of this clonotype. Its antigen is currently not known. Qualities for individual bases were not recorded, and no much larger clone is one base off. V drops 1 base and J drops 5 bases, leaving 15 bases in between. Taken from the germline V gene, the CDR1 and CDR2 loops are SGHVS and FQNEAQ. Reading from cysteine to phenylalanine, the CDR3 counts 16 amino acids. Only the CDR3 region is kept as DNA, spanning 48 bases read in frame from base 1.

Recombination connected TRBV7-8 to TRBJ2-1; the D gene cannot be resolved reliably. The receptor was derived from a man between 60 and 75 years old with non-small cell lung cancer. The sequenced sample was lung tumor tissue. The CDR3 is CASSLEWISVHNEQFF. In nucleotide form, the sequence is TGTGCCAGCAGCTTAGAATGGATAAGCGTTCACAATGAGCAGTTCTTC.